The 16 T cell receptor beta chains presented below share a single source sample, sequenced in a study of blood T cell repertoires in COVID-19 (dated by TCRdb to 2018 to 2021). Library creation used the immunoSEQ multiplex PCR assay. The source is immuneACCESS, and TCRdb retained only in-frame sequences with V and J called. Part of the clones is not carried over; for the studies checked, unresolved V genes explain less than half of this, and the remainder is unexplained. The sample includes roughly 38,000 clones, with more than 70% observed a single time. The ten largest clones add up to approximately 59% of the sample. Sequencing input: peripheral blood. These receptors were taken from a man aged 70 or older with acute or convalescent COVID-19.

The V call is TRBV9, the J call TRBJ2-3; tentative D call: TRBD1 (5 bases). V was pared by 4 bases and J by 2 bases, with 20 bases between. Germline V gene sequence: CDR1 SGDLS, CDR2 YYNGEE. The CDR3 length is 17 residues. The CDR3 nucleotides are TGTGCCAGCAGCTCCGTTGACAGTCTCCAATTCACAGATACGCAGTATTTT. Protein: CASSSVDSLQFTDTQYF. Supplemented by reference TRBV9 and TRBJ2-3, the full variable domain reads DSGVTQTPKHLITATGQRVTLRCSPRSGDLSVYWYQQSLDQGLQFLIQYYNGEERAKGNILERFSAQQFPDLHSELNLSSLELGDSALYFCASSSVDSLQFTDTQYFGPGTRLTVL.

Turning to this clone: One junction end disagrees with the germline gene, perhaps due to a read error. The V gene is TRBV7-9, the J gene TRBJ2-5, with D possibly matching TRBD1 (6 bases). Germline V gene sequence: CDR1 SEHNR, CDR2 FQNEAQ (reference sequence). CDR3 size: 16 residues. The CDR3 loop is CASSLASGTPEETQYF. CDR3 DNA: TGTGCCAGCAGTTTAGCGTCCGGGACACCGGAAGAGACCCAGTACTTC.

The V call is TRBV12-3 or TRBV12-4, the J call TRBJ1-5, with no clear D. The CDR3 length is 13 residues. Trimming cost V 6 bases and J 2 bases, with 8 bases left between them. The CDR3, as DNA: TGTGCCAGCAGGGCCCACGGCAATCAGCCCCAGCATTTT. Amino acids: CASRAHGNQPQHF.

The J gene is TRBJ2-1, the V gene TRBV10-3; TRBD1 matches 7 bases. The V segment lost 4 bases and the J segment 6 bases; nucleotides outside the gene matches: 0. CDR1 is ENHRY and CDR2 is SYGVKD in the germline V gene. The CDR3 runs 12 residues. Here the CDR3 DNA reads TGTGCCATCAGTGCAGGGGGCAATGAGCAGTTCTTC. Translated: CAISAGGNEQFF.

V and J are TRBV28 and TRBJ2-7; D gene ambiguous. The CDR3 contains 14 residues. In germline, CDR1 is MDHEN, CDR2 SYDVKM. Deletions cut 5 bases from V and 0 bases from J, with 11 bases between. DNA for the CDR3: TGTGCCAGCAGTCCCACTAACCTCTCCTACGAGCAGTACTTC. Translating gives CASSPTNLSYEQYF. Full variable domain (missing parts from reference TRBV28 and TRBJ2-7): DVKVTQSSRYLVKRTGEKVFLECVQDMDHENMFWYRQDPGLGLRLIYFSYDVKMKEKGDIPEGYSVSREKKERFSLILESASTNQTSMYLCASSPTNLSYEQYFGPGTRLTVT.

On this clone: At one boundary the junction diverges from the germline segment, which might be a read error. The same CDR3 can be traced to other DNA sequences in this sample. The chain combines TRBV5-4 with TRBJ2-2; D may be TRBD2 (6 bases). Germline V gene sequence: CDR1 SGHNT, CDR2 YYREEE (reference sequence). This CDR3 comprises 12 residues. The CDR3 region is CASKDYAGELFF. The CDR3 nucleotides are TGTGCCAGCAAGGACTATGCCGGAGAGCTGTTTTTT.

The chain employs TRBV7-9 and TRBJ1-1; 12 bases fit TRBD1. In germline, CDR1 is SEHNR, CDR2 FQNEAQ (reference sequence). Trimming removed 5 bases from V and 4 bases from J; junction bases left unmatched: 8. The CDR3 is 16 residues long. The CDR3 nucleotides are TGTGCCAGCAGCCCGTCCGGGACAGGGGGCGGCACTGAAGCTTTCTTT. This translates into CASSPSGTGGGTEAFF.

The rearrangement uses TRBV29-1 and TRBJ1-3, with D possibly matching TRBD1 (5 bases). CDR1 and CDR2 from the germline V gene are SQVTM and ANQGSEA. V was pared by 0 bases and J by 0 bases, with 9 bases between. The CDR3 has 15 amino acids. CDR3 nucleotide sequence: TGCAGCGTTGAAGAGGGGGGGGGCTCTGGAAACACCATATATTTT. This encodes CSVEEGGGSGNTIYF.

The V gene is TRBV9, the J gene TRBJ1-1; D ambiguous. This CDR3 has 13 residues. Germline-derived CDR1 and CDR2 are SGDLS and YYNGEE. V lost 1 base and J lost 1, with 5 bases in between. The CDR3: CASSVSGNTEAFF. The CDR3 DNA is TGTGCCAGCAGCGTATCAGGGAACACTGAAGCTTTCTTT.

This chain joins TRBV9 and TRBJ1-2; a possible D gene is TRBD1 (6 bases). The CDR3 extends over 15 amino acids. The germline V and J ends were trimmed by 4 bases and 7 bases, with 20 bases remaining between them. Germline V lookup: CDR1 SGDLS, CDR2 YYNGEE. The CDR3 coding sequence is TGTGCCAGCAGCTCTCCGATCCGGGGGGCTAGTGGCTACACCTTC. Translating gives CASSSPIRGASGYTF.

The chain recombines TRBV10-3 with TRBJ1-5; D not certain. Trimming left V 3 bases short and J 7 bases short, with 10 bases between. Germline assignment: CDR1 ENHRY and CDR2 SYGVKD. There are 13 residues in the CDR3. For the CDR3, the DNA is TGTGCCATCAGTGAAGTCTTCGGGCAGCCCCAGCATTTT. Translation: CAISEVFGQPQHF.

This clone appeared once. The CDR3, as DNA: TGCAGCGTTGCACAGGGTAAGGGCTACACCTTC. Protein sequence: CSVAQGKGYTF. The rearrangement uses TRBV29-1 and TRBJ1-2; tentatively, D is TRBD1 (6 bases). Germline-derived CDR1 and CDR2 are SQVTM and ANQGSEA. The CDR3 runs to 11 residues. Trimming cost V 4 bases and J 8 bases, with 11 bases left between them.

As for this clone: The same CDR3 arises from other DNA sequences in this sample as well. The chain is built from TRBV19 and TRBJ1-5; 10 bases align to TRBD1. Germline CDR1 is LNHDA and CDR2 is SQIVND (reference sequence). The CDR3 has 14 amino acids. Germline trimming cut 9 bases from V and 2 bases from J; bases unmatched to any gene: 4. The CDR3 protein is CASAGTGGNQPQHF. CDR3 sequence (DNA): TGTGCCAGCGCCGGGACAGGGGGCAATCAGCCCCAGCATTTT.

The J gene is TRBJ2-7, the V gene TRBV12-5; 8 bases align to TRBD2. J lost 6 bases, V lost 1 base, and 5 bases had no gene match. Germline lookup yields CDR1 LGHNT and CDR2 FRNRAP. CDR3 length equals 14 residues. The CDR3 here is CASGLGAGGREQYF. DNA of the CDR3: TGTGCTAGTGGTTTGGGGGCGGGAGGTCGCGAGCAGTACTTC.

The genes are TRBV4-2 and TRBJ1-1, with D hard to call. V was shortened by 5 bases and J by 1 base, with 14 bases between the two germline ends. Looked up from germline, CDR1 is LGHNA and CDR2 is YNFKEQ. The CDR3 sequence is 15 residues long. The CDR3, as DNA: TGTGCCAGCAGCGGGTCCGACAAACCGAACACTGAAGCTTTCTTT. It translates to CASSGSDKPNTEAFF.

The chain is built from TRBV3-1 (or the pseudogene TRBV3-2) and TRBJ2-6, with 10 bases that match TRBD1. The CDR3 is 18 residues long. Trimming at V came to 5 bases and at J to 1 base, leaving 8 bases not matched to a gene. Germline values: CDR1 LGHDT, CDR2 YNNKEL (reference sequence). The DNA of the CDR3 is TGTGCCAGCAGCTCCCTTGGGGACAGGGGATCTGGGGCCAACGTCCTGACTTTC. Translated: CASSSLGDRGSGANVLTF.